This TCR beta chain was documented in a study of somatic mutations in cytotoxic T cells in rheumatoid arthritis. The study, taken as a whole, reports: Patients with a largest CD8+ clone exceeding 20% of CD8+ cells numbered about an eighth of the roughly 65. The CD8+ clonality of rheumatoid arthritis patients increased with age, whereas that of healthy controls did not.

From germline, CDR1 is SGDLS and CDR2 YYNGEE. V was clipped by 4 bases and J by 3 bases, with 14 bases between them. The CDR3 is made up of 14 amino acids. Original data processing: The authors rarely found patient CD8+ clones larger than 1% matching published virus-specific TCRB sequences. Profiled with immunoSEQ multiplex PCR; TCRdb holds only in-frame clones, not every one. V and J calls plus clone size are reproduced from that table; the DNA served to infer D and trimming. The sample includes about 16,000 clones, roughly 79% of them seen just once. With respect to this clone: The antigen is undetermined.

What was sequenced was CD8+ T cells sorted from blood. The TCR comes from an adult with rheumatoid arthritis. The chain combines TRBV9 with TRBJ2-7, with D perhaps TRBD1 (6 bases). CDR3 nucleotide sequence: TGTGCCAGCAGCACCCGGGACATGGACTACGAGCAGTACTTC. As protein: CASSTRDMDYEQYF. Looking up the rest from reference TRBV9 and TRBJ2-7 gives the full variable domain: DSGVTQTPKHLITATGQRVTLRCSPRSGDLSVYWYQQSLDQGLQFLIQYYNGEERAKGNILERFSAQQFPDLHSELNLSSLELGDSALYFCASSTRDMDYEQYFGPGTRLTVT.